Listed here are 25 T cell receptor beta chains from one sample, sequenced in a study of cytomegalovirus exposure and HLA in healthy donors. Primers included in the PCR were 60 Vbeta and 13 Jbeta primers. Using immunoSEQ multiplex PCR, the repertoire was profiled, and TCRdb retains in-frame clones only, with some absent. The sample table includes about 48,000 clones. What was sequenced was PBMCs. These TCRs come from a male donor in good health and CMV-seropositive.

DNA of the CDR3: TGTGCCTGGAGTAGCGGCAGTAAAAATGAGCAGTTCTTC. It is translated as CAWSSGSKNEQFF. This chain connects TRBV30 to TRBJ2-1, with D perhaps TRBD2 (5 bases). The length of the CDR3 is 13 residues. Trimming cost V 2 bases and J 7 bases, with 12 bases left between them. Germline V gene data show CDR1 as GTSNPN and CDR2 as SVGIG (reference sequence).

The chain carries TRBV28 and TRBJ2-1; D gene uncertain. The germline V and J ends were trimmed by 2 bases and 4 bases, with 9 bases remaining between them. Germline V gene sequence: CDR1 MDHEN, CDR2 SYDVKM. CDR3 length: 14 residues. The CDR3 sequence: CASSLVSFYNEQFF. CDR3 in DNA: TGTGCCAGCAGTTTAGTCTCCTTTTACAATGAGCAGTTCTTC.

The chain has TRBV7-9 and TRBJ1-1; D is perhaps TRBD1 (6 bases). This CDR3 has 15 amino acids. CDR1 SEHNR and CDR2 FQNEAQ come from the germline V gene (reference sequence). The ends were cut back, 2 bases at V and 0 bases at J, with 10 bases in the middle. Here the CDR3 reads CASSLSGGVNTEAFF. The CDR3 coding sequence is TGTGCCAGCAGCTTAAGCGGGGGCGTGAACACTGAAGCTTTCTTT. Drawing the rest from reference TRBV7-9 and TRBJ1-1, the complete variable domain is DTGVSQNPRHKITKRGQNVTFRCDPISEHNRLYWYRQTLGQGPEFLTYFQNEAQLEKSRLLSDRFSAERPKGSFSTLEIQRTEQGDSAMYLCASSLSGGVNTEAFFGQGTRLTVV.

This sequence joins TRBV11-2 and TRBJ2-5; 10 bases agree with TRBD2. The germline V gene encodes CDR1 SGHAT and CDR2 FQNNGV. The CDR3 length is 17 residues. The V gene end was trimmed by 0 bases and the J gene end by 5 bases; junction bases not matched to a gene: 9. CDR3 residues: CASSLDSPAGGMETQYF. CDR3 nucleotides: TGTGCCAGCAGCTTAGATTCCCCAGCGGGGGGGATGGAGACCCAGTACTTC. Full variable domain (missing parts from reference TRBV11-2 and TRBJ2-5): EAGVAQSPRYKIIEKRQSVAFWCNPISGHATLYWYQQILGQGPKLLIQFQNNGVVDDSQLPKDRFSAERLKGVDSTLKIQPAKLEDSAVYLCASSLDSPAGGMETQYFGPGTRLLVL.

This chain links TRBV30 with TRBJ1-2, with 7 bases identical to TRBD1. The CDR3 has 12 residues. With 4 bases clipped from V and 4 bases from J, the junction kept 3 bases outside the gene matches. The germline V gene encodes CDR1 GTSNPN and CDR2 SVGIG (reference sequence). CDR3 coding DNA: TGTGCCTGGACGACAGGGATCTATGGCTACACCTTC. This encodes CAWTTGIYGYTF.

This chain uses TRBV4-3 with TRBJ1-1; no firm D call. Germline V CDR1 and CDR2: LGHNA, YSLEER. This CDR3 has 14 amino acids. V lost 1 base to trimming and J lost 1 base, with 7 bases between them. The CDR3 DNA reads TGCGCCAGCAGCCAAGGCGGGAGGAACACTGAAGCTTTCTTT. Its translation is CASSQGGRNTEAFF.

The CDR3 is CASSPSPAATDTQYF. The CDR3, as DNA: TGTGCCAGCAGCCCCTCCCCTGCGGCCACAGATACGCAGTATTTT. The chain recombines TRBV11-3 with TRBJ2-3; D is unresolved. This CDR3 contains 15 residues. CDR1 SGHNT and CDR2 YENEEA come from the germline V gene. V lost 5 bases and J lost 2, with 14 bases in between.

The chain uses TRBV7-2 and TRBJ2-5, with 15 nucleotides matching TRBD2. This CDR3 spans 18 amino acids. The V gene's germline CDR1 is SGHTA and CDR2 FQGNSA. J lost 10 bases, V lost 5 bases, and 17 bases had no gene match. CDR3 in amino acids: CASSLGWTSGGVLGDQYF. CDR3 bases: TGTGCCAGCAGCCTGGGGTGGACTAGCGGGGGGGTTCTCGGGGACCAGTACTTC.

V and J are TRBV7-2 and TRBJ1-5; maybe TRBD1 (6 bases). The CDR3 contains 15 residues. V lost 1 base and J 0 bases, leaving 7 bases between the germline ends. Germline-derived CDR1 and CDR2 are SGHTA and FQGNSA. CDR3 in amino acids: CASSLGTASNQPQHF. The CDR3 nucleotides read TGTGCCAGCAGCTTAGGGACAGCTAGCAATCAGCCCCAGCATTTT. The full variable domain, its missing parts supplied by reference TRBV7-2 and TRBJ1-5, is GAGVSQSPSNKVTEKGKDVELRCDPISGHTALYWYRQSLGQGLEFLIYFQGNSAPDKSGLPSDRFSAERTGGSVSTLTIQRTQQEDSAVYLCASSLGTASNQPQHFGDGTRLSIL.

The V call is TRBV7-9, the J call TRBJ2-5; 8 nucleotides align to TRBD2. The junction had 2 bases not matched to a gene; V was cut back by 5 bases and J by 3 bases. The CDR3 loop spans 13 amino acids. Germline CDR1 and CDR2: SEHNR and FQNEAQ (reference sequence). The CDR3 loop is CASSGGLEETQYF. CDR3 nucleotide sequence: TGTGCCAGCAGCGGGGGACTAGAAGAGACCCAGTACTTC. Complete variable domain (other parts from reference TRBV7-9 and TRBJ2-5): DTGVSQNPRHKITKRGQNVTFRCDPISEHNRLYWYRQTLGQGPEFLTYFQNEAQLEKSRLLSDRFSAERPKGSFSTLEIQRTEQGDSAMYLCASSGGLEETQYFGPGTRLLVL.

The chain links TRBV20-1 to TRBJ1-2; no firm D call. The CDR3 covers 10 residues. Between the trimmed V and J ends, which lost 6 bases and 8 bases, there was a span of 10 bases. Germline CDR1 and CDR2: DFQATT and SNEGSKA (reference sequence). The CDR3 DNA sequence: TGCAGTGCCCTGGCGGAAGGCTACACCTTC. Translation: CSALAEGYTF.

The CDR3 sequence: CASSPTGGPLYEQYF. The CDR3 DNA sequence: TGTGCCAGTAGTCCCACAGGGGGACCCCTCTACGAGCAGTACTTC. J is TRBJ2-7 and V is TRBV19, with 8 bases identical to TRBD1. Germline CDR1 and CDR2: LNHDA and SQIVND (reference sequence). V shed 5 bases and J 3 bases; nucleotides not matched to a gene: 9. The CDR3 runs 15 residues.

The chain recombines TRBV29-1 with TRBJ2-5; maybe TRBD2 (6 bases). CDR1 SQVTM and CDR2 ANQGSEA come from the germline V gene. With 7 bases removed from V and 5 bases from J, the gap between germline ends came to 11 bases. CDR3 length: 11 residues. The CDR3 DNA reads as TGCAGCGCCGGGAGTGGCGAGACCCAGTACTTC. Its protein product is CSAGSGETQYF.

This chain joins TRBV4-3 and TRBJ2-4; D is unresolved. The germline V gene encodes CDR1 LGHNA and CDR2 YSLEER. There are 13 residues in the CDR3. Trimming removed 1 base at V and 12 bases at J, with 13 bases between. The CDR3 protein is CASSQVVQADQYF. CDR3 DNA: TGCGCCAGCAGCCAAGTAGTCCAGGCAGATCAGTACTTC.

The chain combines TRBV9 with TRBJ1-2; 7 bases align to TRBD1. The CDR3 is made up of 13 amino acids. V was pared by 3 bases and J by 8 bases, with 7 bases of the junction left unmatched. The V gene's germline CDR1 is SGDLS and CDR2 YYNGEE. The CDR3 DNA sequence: TGTGCCAGCAGCGGACAGGGAAGTAGCGGCTACACCTTC. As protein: CASSGQGSSGYTF.

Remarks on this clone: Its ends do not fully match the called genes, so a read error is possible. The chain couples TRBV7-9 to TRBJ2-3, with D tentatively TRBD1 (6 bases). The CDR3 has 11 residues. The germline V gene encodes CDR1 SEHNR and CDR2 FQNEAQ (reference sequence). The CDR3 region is CASSSGQRRGF. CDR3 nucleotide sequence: TGTGCCAGCAGCTCGGGACAACGCCGGGGATTT. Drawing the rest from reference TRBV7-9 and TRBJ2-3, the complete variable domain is DTGVSQNPRHKITKRGQNVTFRCDPISEHNRLYWYRQTLGQGPEFLTYFQNEAQLEKSRLLSDRFSAERPKGSFSTLEIQRTEQGDSAMYLCASSSGQRRGFGPGTRLTVL.

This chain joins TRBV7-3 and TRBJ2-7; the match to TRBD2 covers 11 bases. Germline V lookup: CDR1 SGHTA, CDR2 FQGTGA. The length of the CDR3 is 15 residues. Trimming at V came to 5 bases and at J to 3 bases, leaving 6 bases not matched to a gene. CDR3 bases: TGTGCCAGCAGCAAAATGGGACTAGCGGACTACGAGCAGTACTTC. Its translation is CASSKMGLADYEQYF. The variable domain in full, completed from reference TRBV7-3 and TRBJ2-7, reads GAGVSQTPSNKVTEKGKYVELRCDPISGHTALYWYRQSLGQGPEFLIYFQGTGAADDSGLPNDRFFAVRPEGSVSTLKIQRTERGDSAVYLCASSKMGLADYEQYFGPGTRLTVT.

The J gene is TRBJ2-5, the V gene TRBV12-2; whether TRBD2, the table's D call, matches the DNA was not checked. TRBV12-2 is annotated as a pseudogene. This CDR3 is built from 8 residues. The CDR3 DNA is TGTGCAAGTCCGCCGACTTACTTC. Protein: CASPPTYF.

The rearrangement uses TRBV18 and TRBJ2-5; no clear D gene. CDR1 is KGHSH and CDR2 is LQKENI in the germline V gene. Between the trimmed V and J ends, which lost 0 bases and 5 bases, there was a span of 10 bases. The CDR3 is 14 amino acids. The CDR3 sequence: CASSPPRNWETQYF. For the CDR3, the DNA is TGTGCCAGCTCACCACCGAGAAATTGGGAGACCCAGTACTTC.

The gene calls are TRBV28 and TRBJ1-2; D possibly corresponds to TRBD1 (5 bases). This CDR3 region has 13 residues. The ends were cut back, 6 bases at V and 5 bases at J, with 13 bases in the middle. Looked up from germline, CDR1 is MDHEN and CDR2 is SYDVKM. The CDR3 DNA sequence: TGTGCCAGCAGAACCGGGACTAGTTATGGCTACACCTTC. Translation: CASRTGTSYGYTF.

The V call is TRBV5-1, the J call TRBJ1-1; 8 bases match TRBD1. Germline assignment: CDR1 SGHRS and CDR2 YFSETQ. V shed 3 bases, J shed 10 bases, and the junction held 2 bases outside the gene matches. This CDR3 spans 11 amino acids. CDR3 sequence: CASSSDRGAFF. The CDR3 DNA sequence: TGCGCCAGCAGCTCTGACAGGGGAGCTTTCTTT.

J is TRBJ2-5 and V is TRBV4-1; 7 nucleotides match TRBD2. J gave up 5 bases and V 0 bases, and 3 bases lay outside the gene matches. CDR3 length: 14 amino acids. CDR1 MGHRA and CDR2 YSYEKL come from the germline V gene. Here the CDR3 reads CASSQEGLEETQYF. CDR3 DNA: TGCGCCAGCAGCCAAGAAGGACTAGAGGAGACCCAGTACTTC.

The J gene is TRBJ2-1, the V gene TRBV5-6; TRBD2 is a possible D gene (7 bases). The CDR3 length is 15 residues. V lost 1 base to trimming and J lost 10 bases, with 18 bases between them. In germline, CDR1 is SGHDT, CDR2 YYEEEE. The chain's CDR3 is CASSLWLRGPAEQFF. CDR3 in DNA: TGTGCCAGCAGCTTGTGGTTGCGGGGGCCCGCGGAGCAGTTCTTC.

CDR3 sequence reads: CASSPGETKSRGVLHF. In nucleotides, the CDR3 is TGTGCCAGCAGCCCGGGGGAAACGAAGTCTCGCGGCGTCCTCCACTTT. J is TRBJ1-6 and V is TRBV5-4; D may be TRBD1 (5 bases). The germline V gene has CDR1 SGHNT and CDR2 YYREEE (reference sequence). There are 16 residues in the CDR3. Trimming shortened V by 4 bases and J by 15 bases, and 26 bases separated the two germline ends.

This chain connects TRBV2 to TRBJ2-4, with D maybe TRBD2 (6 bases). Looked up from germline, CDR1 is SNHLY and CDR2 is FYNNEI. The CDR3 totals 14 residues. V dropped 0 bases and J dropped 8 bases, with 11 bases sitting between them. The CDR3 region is CASSEAEGLDIQYF. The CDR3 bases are TGTGCCAGCAGTGAAGCTGAGGGACTGGACATTCAGTACTTC. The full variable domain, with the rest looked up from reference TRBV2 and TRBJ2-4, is EPEVTQTPSHQVTQMGQEVILRCVPISNHLYFYWYRQILGQKVEFLVSFYNNEISEKSEIFDDQFSVERPDGSNFTLKIRSTKLEDSAMYFCASSEAEGLDIQYFGAGTRLSVL.